These 6 T cell receptor beta chains originate from one sample sequenced in a study of T cells in Graves' hyperthyroidism and ophthalmopathy. RNA transcripts gave rise to amplified TCR beta CDR3 regions. The TCR CDR3 first-round RT-PCR relied on the HTBI primer set. TCRdb independently ran MiXCR on the multiplex PCR reads; one entry per CDR3 protein. The table shows hundreds of thousands of distinct CDR3 sequences, with about 45% occurring only once. Sequencing was carried out using peripheral blood or thyroid tissue (not recorded which). The origin of the receptors is an adult man with Graves' disease, either hyperthyroidism or ophthalmopathy (not recorded which).

This clonotype was seen at least ten times. The chain has TRBV29-1 and TRBJ1-3; 9 positions agree with TRBD1. J was trimmed by 0 bases and V by 6 bases; bases with no gene match: 6. The CDR3 runs 15 residues. Per germline, CDR1 SQVTM and CDR2 ANQGSEA. CDR3 nucleotides: TGCAGCGTGGAGGGACAGGGAAGCTCTGGAAACACCATATATTTT. Its protein is CSVEGQGSSGNTIYF.

CDR3 nucleotides: TGTGCCAGCAGCCAAGACCCCAGAGACCAAGAGACCCAGTACTTC. Its translation is CASSQDPRDQETQYF. The chain is built from TRBV7-9 and TRBJ2-5; D is uncertain. V lost 5 bases and J lost 0, with 13 bases in between. The CDR3 totals 15 residues. Germline values: CDR1 SEHNR, CDR2 FQNEAQ (reference sequence).

V gene TRBV28 combines with J gene TRBJ2-6; 7 nucleotides line up with TRBD1. The CDR3 consists of 15 residues. Germline CDR1 reads MDHEN; CDR2 reads SYDVKM. With 1 base clipped from V and 4 bases from J, the junction kept 1 base outside the gene matches. CDR3 amino acids: CASSLSGQGANVLTF. CDR3 bases: TGTGCCAGCAGTTTATCGGGACAGGGGGCCAACGTCCTGACTTTC.

A note on this clonotype: Relative to the germline gene, one junction end is altered; a read error may explain this. The chain recombines TRBV4-1 with TRBJ1-5; a possible D gene is TRBD1 (5 bases). The germline V gene has CDR1 MGHRA and CDR2 YSYEKL. CDR3 length: 15 amino acids. In DNA form, the CDR3 reads TGCGCCGGCAGCCAAGGGCAGGGAAGCAATCAGCCCCAGCATTTT. Translating it yields CAGSQGQGSNQPQHF.

This clonotype appeared once. The chain employs TRBV20-1 and TRBJ2-5, with 11 bases fitting TRBD1. The CDR3 is 15 amino acids. J lost 9 bases, V lost 3 bases, and 12 bases had no gene match. Germline lookup yields CDR1 DFQATT and CDR2 SNEGSKA (reference sequence). CDR3 sequence (DNA): TGCAGTGCTAGTTCGGGACAGGGGGGCAATCAGCCCCAGTACTTC. It encodes CSASSGQGGNQPQYF.

This clonotype occurred many times. The chain joins TRBV9 to TRBJ2-5; no reliable D call. The V gene's germline CDR1 is SGDLS and CDR2 YYNGEE. This CDR3 region has 12 residues. V lost 3 bases and J 1 base, leaving 4 bases between the germline ends. CDR3 protein: CASSGVQETQYF. CDR3 in DNA: TGTGCCAGCAGCGGAGTCCAAGAGACCCAGTACTTC.